This TCR beta chain derives from a study of T cells expressing NK-cell markers. Study-level information: Repertoire data for TCR beta were derived from sorted T cells (CD3+CD56+NKG2C+, CD3+CD56+NKG2C- and CD3+CD56-NKG2C+). Eight donors were sequenced, seven testing HCMV-seropositive and one testing seronegative.

On this clonotype itself: Its antigen is unidentified.

General study results and limits: HCMV specificity of the expanded NKG2C+ T cell clones stayed unclear.

For TCR beta, cDNA was produced by 5'RACE template switching with UMIs. TCRdb re-called the 5' RACE reads; one entry per CDR3 protein, DNA not given. This sample lists 550,000 to 600,000 distinct CDR3 sequences; its ten largest clones have under 4.5%. Germline values: CDR1 DFQATT, CDR2 SNEGSKA (reference sequence). The CDR3 loop spans 15 amino acids. This rearrangement joins TRBV20-1 to TRBJ2-1; TCRdb's D call of TRBD2 is untestable without DNA. The sequence derives from a young man in good health. Sequenced: blood T cells: a sorted CD56 or NKG2C T cell subset, CD4+ or CD8+ T cells, or bulk PBMC T cells (not recorded which). Here the CDR3 reads CSARDGLRKGYEQFF.